The clone carrying this T cell receptor beta chain appeared once. How the authors handled the data: Counts of nucleated cells, estimated from reference gene primer amplification, were obtained. Profiled with immunoSEQ multiplex PCR; TCRdb holds only in-frame clones, not every one. V, J and clone size are taken as reported in that table, and D and trimming were inferred from the DNA itself. The repertoire includes tens of thousands of clones, under 85% of them detected once, and roughly 3% sits in the top ten. This specimen comes from a study of blood T cell repertoires in COVID-19. Across the study: COVID-19 samples, acute and convalescent, were from the United States, Italy and Spain.

This CDR3 is built from 15 residues. Germline-derived CDR1 and CDR2 are ENHRY and SYGVKD. V lost 9 bases, J lost 2 bases, and 6 bases stayed unmatched. The J gene is TRBJ2-7, the V gene TRBV10-3; TRBD2 matches at 14 bases. The sequenced sample consisted of peripheral blood. The origin of this receptor is a woman of 80 years or more with COVID-19, enrolled during active disease. As DNA, the CDR3 is TGTGCCATTGCTGGACTAGCGGGGGGAGCCTACGAGCAGTACTTC. It yields the protein CAIAGLAGGAYEQYF.